These T cell receptor beta chains were read from a single sample in a study of naive and memory T cell subsets. TCRdb recomputed calls from the UMI-ligation and nested PCR reads with MiXCR, one row per CDR3 protein. The sample lists 25,000 to 35,000 distinct CDR3 sequences, about 7.4% occurring once. This specimen consisted of skin, obtained from a tuberculin skin test site. The receptors come from an adult in good health. Each CDR3 is given without its conserved first and last residue. A D gene is named only where the DNA matches it firmly.

length,D,V,CDR3
13,TRBD1,TRBV20-1,SAPPPTGSISPLH
12,.,TRBV20-1,SARVLRDTYEQY
13,.,TRBV10-3,AISSGARTSYEQY
15,TRBD2,TRBV5-1,ASKGLAGTSAYNEQF
14,.,TRBV9,ASSSQTGGLADTQY
9,.,TRBV12-3/TRBV12-4,ASSYLEEQY
12,.,TRBV5-1,ASSLALDEETQY
11,.,TRBV7-8,ASSLEGVGTQY
11,.,TRBV28,ASNQGTNYGYT
13,.,TRBV12-3/TRBV12-4,ASSLRGGTNEKLF
13,.,TRBV19,ASSTDDRHNYGYT
13,.,TRBV29-1,SVDGKTASYNEQF
10,.,TRBV6-1,ASRGGSQPQH
11,.,TRBV12-3/TRBV12-4,ASREQGQTEAF
12,.,TRBV5-1,ASSLEGLDQPQH
12,TRBD1,TRBV7-7,ASSSGQVADTQY
13,.,TRBV28,ASSFLGRDTGELF
8,.,TRBV20-1,SARITKQY
14,TRBD2,TRBV15,ATSRGLAGKGDTQY
12,.,TRBV3-1,ASSQEQVLRAEY
10,.,TRBV29-1,SGGATNEKLF
15,.,TRBV6-6,ASSYFVGKGGTGELF
11,.,TRBV24-1,ATSDSGADTQY
14,TRBD2,TRBV13,ASSLVGTSGSYEQY
14,.,TRBV5-1,ASPTWGRISNQPQH
11,TRBD2,TRBV20-1,SARRTSDYEQY
12,.,TRBV12-3/TRBV12-4,ASSLGHGGQPQH
16,TRBD1,TRBV2,ASSSGTGNRLGNQPQH
14,.,TRBV20-1,SARSGGWQGFYEQY
16,TRBD2,TRBV20-1,SARVLSEAGGARNEQF
12,.,TRBV7-2,ASSLDGRPYGYT
11,.,TRBV3-1,ASSQVEGREQY